This T cell receptor beta chain was obtained from a study of blood T cell repertoires in COVID-19. Study in general: The United States, Italy and Spain were the sources of the acute and convalescent COVID-19 samples. The cDNA or gDNA used as material had been derived from T cells, B-cell-depleted T cells, or PBMCs.

As processed by the authors: Reference gene primer amplification gave nucleated cell count estimates. TCRdb keeps only in-frame clones here, not all; method: immunoSEQ multiplex PCR. D and trimming come from the DNA, and the V and J calls and clone size come from that table. In the table there are approximately 42,000 clones, around 76% of which are singletons. This CDR3 spans 15 amino acids. Unmatched junction bases numbered 8, after V lost 1 base and J lost 5 bases. From germline, CDR1 is SEHNR and CDR2 FQNEAQ (reference sequence). The sample comprised peripheral blood. The chain combines TRBV7-9 with TRBJ2-7; 7 positions match TRBD2. This TCR came from an elderly man with acute or convalescent COVID-19. The CDR3 spells CASSLDGRDYDEQYF. In DNA, the CDR3 is TGTGCCAGCAGCTTAGACGGCAGGGACTATGACGAGCAGTACTTC.